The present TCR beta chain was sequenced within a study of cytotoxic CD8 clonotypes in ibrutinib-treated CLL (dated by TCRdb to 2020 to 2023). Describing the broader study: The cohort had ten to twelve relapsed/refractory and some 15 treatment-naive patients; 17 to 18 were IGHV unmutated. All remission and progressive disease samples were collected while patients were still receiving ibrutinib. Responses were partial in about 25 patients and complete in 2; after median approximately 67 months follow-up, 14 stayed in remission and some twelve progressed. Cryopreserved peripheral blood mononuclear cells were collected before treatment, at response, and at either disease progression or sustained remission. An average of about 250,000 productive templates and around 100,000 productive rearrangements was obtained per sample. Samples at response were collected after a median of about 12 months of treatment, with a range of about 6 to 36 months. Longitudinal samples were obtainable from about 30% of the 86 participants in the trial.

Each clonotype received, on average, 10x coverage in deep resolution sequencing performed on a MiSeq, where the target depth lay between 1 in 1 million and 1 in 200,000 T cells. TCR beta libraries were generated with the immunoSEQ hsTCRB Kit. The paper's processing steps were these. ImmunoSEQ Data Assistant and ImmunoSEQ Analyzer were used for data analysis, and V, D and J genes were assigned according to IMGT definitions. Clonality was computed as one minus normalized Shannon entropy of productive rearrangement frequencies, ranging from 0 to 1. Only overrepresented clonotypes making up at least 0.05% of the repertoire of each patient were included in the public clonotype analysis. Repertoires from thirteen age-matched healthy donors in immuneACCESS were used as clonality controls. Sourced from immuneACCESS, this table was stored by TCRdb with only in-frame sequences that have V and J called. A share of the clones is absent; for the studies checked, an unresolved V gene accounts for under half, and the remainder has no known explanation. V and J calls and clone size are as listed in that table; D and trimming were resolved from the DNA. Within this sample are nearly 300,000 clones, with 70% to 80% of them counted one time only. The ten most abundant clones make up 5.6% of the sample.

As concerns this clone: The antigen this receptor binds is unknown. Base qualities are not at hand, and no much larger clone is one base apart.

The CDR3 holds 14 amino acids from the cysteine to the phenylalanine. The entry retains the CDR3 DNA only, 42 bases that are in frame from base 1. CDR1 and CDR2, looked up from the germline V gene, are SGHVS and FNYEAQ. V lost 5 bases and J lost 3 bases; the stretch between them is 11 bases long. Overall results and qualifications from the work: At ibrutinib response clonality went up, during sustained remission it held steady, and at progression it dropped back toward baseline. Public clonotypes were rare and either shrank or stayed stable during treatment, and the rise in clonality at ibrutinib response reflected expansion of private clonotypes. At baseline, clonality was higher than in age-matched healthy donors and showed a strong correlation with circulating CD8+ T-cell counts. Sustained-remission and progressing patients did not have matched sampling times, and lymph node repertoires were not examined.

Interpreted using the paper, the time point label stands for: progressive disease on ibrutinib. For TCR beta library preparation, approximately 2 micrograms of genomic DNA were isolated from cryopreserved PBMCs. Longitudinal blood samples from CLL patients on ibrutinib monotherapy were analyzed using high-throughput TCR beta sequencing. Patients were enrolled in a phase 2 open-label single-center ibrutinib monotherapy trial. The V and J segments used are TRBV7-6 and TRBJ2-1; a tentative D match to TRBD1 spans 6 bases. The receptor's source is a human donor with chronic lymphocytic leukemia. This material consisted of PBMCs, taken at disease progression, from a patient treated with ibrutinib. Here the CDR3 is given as CASSGGRGYNEQFF. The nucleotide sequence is TGTGCCAGCAGCGGGGGCCGGGGCTACAATGAGCAGTTCTTC.